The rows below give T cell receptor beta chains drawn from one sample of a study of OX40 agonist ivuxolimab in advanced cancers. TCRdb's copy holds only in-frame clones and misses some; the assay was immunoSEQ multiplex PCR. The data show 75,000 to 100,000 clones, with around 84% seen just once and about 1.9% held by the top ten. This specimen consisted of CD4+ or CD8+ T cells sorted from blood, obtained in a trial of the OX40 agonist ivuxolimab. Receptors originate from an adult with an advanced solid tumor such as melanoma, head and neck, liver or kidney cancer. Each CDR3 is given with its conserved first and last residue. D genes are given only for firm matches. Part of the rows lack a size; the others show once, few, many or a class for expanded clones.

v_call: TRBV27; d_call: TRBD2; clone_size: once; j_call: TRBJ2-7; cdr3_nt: TGTGCCAGCAGTTGGGGCGGGAGGCCCTACGAGCAGTACTTC; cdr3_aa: CASSWGGRPYEQYF
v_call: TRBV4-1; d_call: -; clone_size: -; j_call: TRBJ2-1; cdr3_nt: TGCGCCAGCAGCCAAGTTGTACGGGCTGAGCAGTTCTTC; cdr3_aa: CASSQVVRAEQFF
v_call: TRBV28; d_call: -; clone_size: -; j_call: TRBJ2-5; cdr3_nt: TGTGCCAGCAGTTCCCCCGGGTCCAGGGGGGAGTGGGAGACCCAGTACTTC; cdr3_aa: CASSSPGSRGEWETQYF
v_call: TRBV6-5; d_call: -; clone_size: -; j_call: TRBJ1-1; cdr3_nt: TGTGTCGTAGGCAGGGTGGTTCTCGGGACTGAAGCTTTCTTT; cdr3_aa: CVVGRVVLGTEAFF
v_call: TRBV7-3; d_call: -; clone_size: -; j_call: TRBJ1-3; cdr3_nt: TGTGCCAGCAGCGCAGGGTTTGGAAACACCATATATTTT; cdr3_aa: CASSAGFGNTIYF
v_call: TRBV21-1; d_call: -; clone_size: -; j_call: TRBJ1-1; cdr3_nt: TGTGCCAGCAGCAAGGGGGGCACTGAAGCTTTCTTT; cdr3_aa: CASSKGGTEAFF
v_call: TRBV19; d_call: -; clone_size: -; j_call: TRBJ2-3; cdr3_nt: TGTGCCACCTCGACTGGGGGCACAGATACGCAGTATTTT; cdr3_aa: CATSTGGTDTQYF
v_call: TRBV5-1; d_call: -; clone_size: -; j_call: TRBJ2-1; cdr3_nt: TGCGCCAGCAGCTCGGAGGGCCCCTCCTACAATGAGCAGTTCTTC; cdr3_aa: CASSSEGPSYNEQFF
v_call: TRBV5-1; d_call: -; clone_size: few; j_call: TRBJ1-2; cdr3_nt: TGCGCCAGCAGCTCAGACAGGCCAAGGGTTGGCTACACCTTC; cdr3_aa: CASSSDRPRVGYTF
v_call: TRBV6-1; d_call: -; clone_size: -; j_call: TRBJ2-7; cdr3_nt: TGTGCCAGCAAGAACCTAGGCGAGCAGTACTTC; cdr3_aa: CASKNLGEQYF
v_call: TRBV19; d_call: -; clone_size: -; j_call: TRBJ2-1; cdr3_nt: TGTGCCAGTAGTATTTTCAGGCGGGAACCGTACAATGAGCAGTTCTTC; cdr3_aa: CASSIFRREPYNEQFF
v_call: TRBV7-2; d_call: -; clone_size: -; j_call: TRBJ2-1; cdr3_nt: TGTGCCAGCAGCCCGGGGGACGGGTCGAATGAGCAGTTCTTC; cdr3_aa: CASSPGDGSNEQFF
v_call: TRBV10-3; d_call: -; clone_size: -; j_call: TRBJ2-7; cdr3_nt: TGTGCCATCAGTGAGTCCGGGACTGGGACCTACGAGCAGTACTTC; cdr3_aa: CAISESGTGTYEQYF
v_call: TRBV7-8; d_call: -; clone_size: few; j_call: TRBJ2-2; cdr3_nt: TGTGCCAGCAGCTTAGTTCCTGCGACGGGGAACACCGGGGAGCTGTTTTTT; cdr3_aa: CASSLVPATGNTGELFF
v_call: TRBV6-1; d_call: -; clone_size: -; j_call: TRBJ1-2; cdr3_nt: TGTGCCAGCAGTGAACCACAGTTCTATGGCTACACCTTC; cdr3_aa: CASSEPQFYGYTF
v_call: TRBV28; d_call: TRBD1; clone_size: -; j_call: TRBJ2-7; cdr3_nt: TGTGCCAGCAGTCCCTCCGGGACAGCCTTGTACGAGCAGTACTTC; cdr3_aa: CASSPSGTALYEQYF
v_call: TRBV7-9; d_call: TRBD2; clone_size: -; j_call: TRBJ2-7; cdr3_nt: TGTGCCAGCAGCCTGATACTAGCGGGAGTCCTCGAGCAGTACTTC; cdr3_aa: CASSLILAGVLEQYF
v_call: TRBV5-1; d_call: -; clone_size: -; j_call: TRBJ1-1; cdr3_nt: TGCGCCAGCAGCTTGGAAGTGAACACTGAAGCTTTCTTT; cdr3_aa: CASSLEVNTEAFF
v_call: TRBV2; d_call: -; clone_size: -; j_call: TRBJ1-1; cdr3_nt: TGTGTCAGCAGTGGAGACCGGGGATGGACTGAAGCTTTCTTT; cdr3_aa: CVSSGDRGWTEAFF
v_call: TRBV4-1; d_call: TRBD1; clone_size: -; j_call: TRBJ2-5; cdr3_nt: TGCGCCAGCGCGTCAGGACAGGGGAACTGGGAGACCCAGTACTTC; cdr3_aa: CASASGQGNWETQYF
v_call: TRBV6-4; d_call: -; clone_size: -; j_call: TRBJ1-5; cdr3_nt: TGTGCCAGCAGTGACTCGAAATTGGGGGAGGATAGCAATCAGCCCCAGCATTTT; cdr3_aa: CASSDSKLGEDSNQPQHF
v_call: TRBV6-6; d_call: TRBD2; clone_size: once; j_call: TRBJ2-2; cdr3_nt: TGTGCCAGCAGTTACGAGCTAGCGGAGAACACCGGGGAGCTGTTTTTT; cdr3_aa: CASSYELAENTGELFF
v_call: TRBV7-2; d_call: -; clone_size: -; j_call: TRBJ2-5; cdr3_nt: TGTGCCAGCAGCCTGGGTTCCGATCGGGAGACCCAGTACTTC; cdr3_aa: CASSLGSDRETQYF
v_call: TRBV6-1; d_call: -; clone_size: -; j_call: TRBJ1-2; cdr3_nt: TGTGCCAGCAGCTTAGTAAATGGCTACACCTTC; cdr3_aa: CASSLVNGYTF
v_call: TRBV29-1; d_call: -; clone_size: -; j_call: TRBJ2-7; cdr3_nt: TGCAGCGTTGTACTCCTAACTAGCTCCTACGAGCAGTACTTC; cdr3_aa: CSVVLLTSSYEQYF
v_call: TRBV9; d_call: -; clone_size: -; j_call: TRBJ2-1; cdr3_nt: TGTGCCAGCAGCGGCCGGCGAACAGGGACTTACAATGAGCAGTTCTTC; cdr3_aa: CASSGRRTGTYNEQFF
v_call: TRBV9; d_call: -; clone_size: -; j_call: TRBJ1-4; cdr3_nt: TGTGCCAGCAGCGGGCAGGAAACTAATGAAAAACTGTTTTTT; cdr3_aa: CASSGQETNEKLFF
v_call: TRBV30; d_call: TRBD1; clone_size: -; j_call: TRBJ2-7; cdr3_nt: TGTGCCTGGAAAGGGACAGAGAGCTACGAGCAGTACTTC; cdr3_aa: CAWKGTESYEQYF
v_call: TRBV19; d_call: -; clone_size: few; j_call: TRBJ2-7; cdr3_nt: TGTGCCAGTAGTATCTGGAGGGGACAGTCCTACGAGCAGTACTTC; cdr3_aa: CASSIWRGQSYEQYF
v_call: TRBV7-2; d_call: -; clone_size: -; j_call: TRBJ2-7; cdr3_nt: TGTGCCAGCAGCTTAGCTTCGCAGGGCTACGAGCAGTACTTC; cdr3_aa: CASSLASQGYEQYF
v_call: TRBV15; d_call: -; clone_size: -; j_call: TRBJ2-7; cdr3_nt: TGTGCCACCAGCTCCAGGGGATTCGAGCAGTACTTC; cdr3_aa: CATSSRGFEQYF
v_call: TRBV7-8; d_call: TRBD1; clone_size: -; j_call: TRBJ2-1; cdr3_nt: TGTGCCAGCAGCTTAGAGGGGACAGAATACAATGAGCAGTTCTTC; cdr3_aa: CASSLEGTEYNEQFF
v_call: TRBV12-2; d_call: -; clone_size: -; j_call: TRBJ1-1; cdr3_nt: TGTGCAAGTCGCTTAGGAAGGGACAGAATGAACACTGAAGCTTTCTTT; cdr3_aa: CASRLGRDRMNTEAFF
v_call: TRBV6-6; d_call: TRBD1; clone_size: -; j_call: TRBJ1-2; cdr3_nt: TGTGCCAGCAGTACTCCTCAGGGGGCCACAGGTGGAGGCTACACCTTC; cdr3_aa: CASSTPQGATGGGYTF
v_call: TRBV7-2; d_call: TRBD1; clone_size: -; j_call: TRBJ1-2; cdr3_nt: TGTGCCAGCAGCTTAGGAGGGGACAGCTATGGCTACACCTTC; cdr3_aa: CASSLGGDSYGYTF
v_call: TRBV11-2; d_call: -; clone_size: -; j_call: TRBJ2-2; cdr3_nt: TGTGCCAGCAGCGCCTTGCGGGGGCCCGGGGAGCTGTTTTTT; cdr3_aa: CASSALRGPGELFF
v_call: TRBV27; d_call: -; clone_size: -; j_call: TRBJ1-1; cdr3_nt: TGTGCCAGCAGTTTAAAGGCACAGACTGAAGCTTTCTTT; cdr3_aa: CASSLKAQTEAFF
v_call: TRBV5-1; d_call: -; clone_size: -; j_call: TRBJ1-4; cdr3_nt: TGCGCCAGCAGTCTCACCGGTGCAACTAATGAAAAACTGTTTTTT; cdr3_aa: CASSLTGATNEKLFF
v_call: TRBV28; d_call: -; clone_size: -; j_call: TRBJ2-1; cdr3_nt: TGTGCCAGCAGCTCAGACCCGTTGAGACAGTTCTTC; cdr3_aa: CASSSDPLRQFF
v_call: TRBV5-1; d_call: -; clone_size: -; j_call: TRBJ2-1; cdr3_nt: TGCGCCAGCAGCGGGGGCCAAACGACAAATGAGCAGTTCTTC; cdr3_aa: CASSGGQTTNEQFF
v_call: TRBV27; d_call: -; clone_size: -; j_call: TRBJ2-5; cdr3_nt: TGTGCCAGCAGCCCCTGGGGGAGACAAGAGACCCAGTACTTC; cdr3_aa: CASSPWGRQETQYF
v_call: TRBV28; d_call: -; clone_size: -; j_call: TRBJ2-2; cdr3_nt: TGTGCCAGCAGGGAGAACACCGGGGAGCTGTTTTTT; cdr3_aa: CASRENTGELFF
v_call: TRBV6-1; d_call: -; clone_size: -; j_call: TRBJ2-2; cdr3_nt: TGTGCCAGCAGTGAAGCAGGTTGGCTCACCGGGGAGCTGTTTTTT; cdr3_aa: CASSEAGWLTGELFF
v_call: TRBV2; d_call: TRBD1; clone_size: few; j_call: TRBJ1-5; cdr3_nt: TGTGCCAGCAGTGGGGGACAGGGAAGTCAGCCCCAGCATTTT; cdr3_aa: CASSGGQGSQPQHF
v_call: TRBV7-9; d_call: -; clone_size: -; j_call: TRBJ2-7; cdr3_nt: TGTGCCAGCAGCTCAGACTTAGCGGCGTCCTACGAGCAGTACTTC; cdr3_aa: CASSSDLAASYEQYF
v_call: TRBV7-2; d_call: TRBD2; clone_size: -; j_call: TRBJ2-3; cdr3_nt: TGTGCCAGCAGCTTCCCCGGGCTAGCGGGAGATACGCAGTATTTT; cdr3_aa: CASSFPGLAGDTQYF